This T cell receptor (beta chain) came from a study of CD8 T cells in Susac syndrome. Study background: Treatment status at blood draw for the Susac syndrome patients was therapy-naive, corticosteroids, or intravenous immunoglobulin alone.

Remarks on this clonotype: Its specificity is unknown.

With random hexamers, 0.5 to 1 ug RNA was reverse transcribed. MiXCR, applied by TCRdb to the immunoSEQ multiplex PCR reads, yields one record per CDR3 protein. The sample holds about 120,000 distinct CDR3 sequences; just under 95% are singletons and the top ten take about 0.27%. The CDR3 sequence is 16 residues long. Germline lookup yields CDR1 LNHNV and CDR2 YYDKDF (reference sequence). The V end lost 5 bases, the J end lost 6 bases, and 19 bases lay between the germline ends. Study findings and constraints: Susac CD8+ clonal expansion peaked in TEMRA cells and active patients. Susac-specific public clones were found in total CD8+ and CD8+ TEMRA repertoires, numbering 15 to 20 and five, respectively.

The sequencing input was CD8+ T cells from PBMCs. The chain combines TRBV15 with TRBJ2-2, with D hard to call. The receptor was derived from a human donor with Susac syndrome. The DNA for the CDR3 is TGTGCCACCAGCCTACAAGGCCTCTTAATGGCCGGGGAGCTGTTTTTT. The encoded protein is CATSLQGLLMAGELFF. Using reference TRBV15 and TRBJ2-2 for the parts outside the CDR3, the full variable domain is DAMVIQNPRYQVTQFGKPVTLSCSQTLNHNVMYWYQQKSSQAPKLLFHYYDKDFNNEADTPDNFQSRRPNTSFCFLDIRSPGLGDTAMYLCATSLQGLLMAGELFFGEGSRLTVL.